The present entry profiles one T cell receptor (beta chain) with its context. As yet, its antigen is unknown. With 60 Vbeta and 13 Jbeta primers, the PCR was carried out. This table comes from immunoSEQ multiplex PCR, and its TCRdb copy is limited to in-frame clones, with some not included. The repertoire holds about 54,000 clones, with less than 85% as singletons. The record originates from a study of cytomegalovirus exposure and HLA in healthy donors. Study-level points and caveats: TRBV6-2, TRBV6-3 and other indistinguishable V segments were excluded.

CDR3 length: 20 amino acids. Germline V gene data show CDR1 as SNHLY and CDR2 as FYNNEI. Trimming at V came to 3 bases and at J to 4 bases, leaving 21 bases not matched to a gene. The specimen was PBMCs. This receptor was identified in a young woman in good health and CMV-seronegative. The chain is built from TRBV2 and TRBJ1-2, with TRBD1 matching over 9 bases. In nucleotides, the CDR3 is TGTGCCAGCAGTGAGGCGGGACGATTCGACGCCGGGACAGGGATCTATGGCTACACCTTC. The encoded protein is CASSEAGRFDAGTGIYGYTF.